Listed below are T cell receptor beta chains from one sample, sequenced in a study of response to subunit inactivated influenza vaccine. TCRdb ran MiXCR on the RT-PCR reads and lists one entry per CDR3 protein. The profile shows roughly 630,000 distinct CDR3 sequences, approximately 14% of them singletons. The sample consisted of PBMCs from blood, taken 14 days before vaccination. The receptors stem from a man in his fifties or sixties who received an inactivated influenza vaccine. Both conserved end residues are part of each CDR3. Fields, in order: clone size, V gene, CDR3 protein. Clone size is not always given. Where it is, it says once, few, many or a class for expanded clones.

>.|TRBV28
CASSLPGGGIGELFF
>.|TRBV2
CASNSFLSGTSGTSTDTQYF
>.|TRBV27
CASSPWGDEKLFF
>few|TRBV11-2
CASSFGWQGENTIYF
>.|TRBV12-3/TRBV12-4
CASSEEVAGSTDTQYF
>.|TRBV25-1
CASRGWGPDEQYF
>few|TRBV12-3/TRBV12-4
CASSLGGGTAPLHF
>.|TRBV7-8
CASSLDNKNYGYTF
>few|TRBV2
CASRQTSYEQYF
>.|TRBV28
CASSFSSPTGELAKNIQYF
>once|TRBV19
CASSIKGLPNSPLHF
>few|TRBV11-2
CASSFGQGASPLHF
>few|TRBV4-1
CASSQDPASRRATNEKLFF
>few|TRBV5-6
CASSLGNSKNIQYF
>few|TRBV20-1
CSAKRGDISNQPQHF
>.|TRBV12-3/TRBV12-4
CASSLMGGSSYTEQFF
>.|TRBV19
CASTPGGSYEQYF
>.|TRBV25-1
CASSEYSGGRGDTQYF
>many|TRBV12-3/TRBV12-4
CASSPGTGVNEQFF
>.|TRBV5-1
CASSPFRDLRLGSGSRGGTDTQYF
>.|TRBV29-1
CSVGTDPTGELFF
>few|TRBV7-9
CASSAGLAHNNEQFF
>many|TRBV28
CASTAGGIGYTF
>many|TRBV29-1
CSVVEGNTEAFF
>many|TRBV6-1
CASSGAQLWGAPAGELFF
>few|TRBV7-9
CASSLPRQYNEQFF
>few|TRBV7-2
CASSLAAAASGSRSEQYF
>.|TRBV9
CASSSRGLAGVGSTDTQYF
>few|TRBV6-1
CASSPRDISYEQYF
>.|TRBV3-1
CASSPGLAGGPGANVLTF
>.|TRBV20-1
CSATQGTDTQYF
>many|TRBV20-1
CSARDPTPGKKNEQYF
>.|TRBV4-3
CASSQGTADNEQFF
>.|TRBV15
CATSSHLYEQYF
>few|TRBV14
CASSQKLNSPLHF
>.|TRBV14
CASSHLPASGRATEQFF
>few|TRBV7-9
CASSPPGLGSGEQFF
>few|TRBV7-2
CASSPRGTEQFF
>few|TRBV3-1
CASSQVAGWNEQFF
>.|TRBV10-3
CATGASGGETQYF
>.|TRBV28
CASSSTNRVGDIQYF
>few|TRBV6-5
CASSYLGQAQPQHF
>.|TRBV4-1
CASSQRQLTSGYTF
>few|TRBV11-1
CASSPYAGSASGSNEQFF
>.|TRBV2
CASSVREGTGELFF
>.|TRBV10-1
CASSGQGISPLHF